These 21 T cell receptor beta chains were all obtained from the same sample, sequenced in a study of spatial heterogeneity in lung cancer. Study-level points and caveats: Tumoral mutation counts were tracked by counts of expanded intratumoral alpha and beta TCRs.

No antigen has been assigned to these receptors. Stated time point: sample taken at primary tumor resection. MiXCR, run by TCRdb on the 5' RACE reads, gives a single entry per CDR3 protein. The sample consists of more than 2,500 distinct CDR3 sequences, about 3.5% of them appearing once. The sample in question was lung tumor tissue, obtained at surgery. The receptors stem from a male donor with early-stage non-small cell lung cancer.

This clonotype was observed once. V is TRBV4-3 and J is TRBJ2-3; 10 bases are a match to TRBD2. The CDR3 length is 18 residues. With V trimmed by 1 base and J by 4 bases, 11 bases remained unmatched. The germline V gene has CDR1 LGHNA and CDR2 YSLEER. CDR3 DNA: TGCGCCAGCAGCCAAGTTTTTAGGGCTAGCGGGGGAGCAGATACGCAGTATTTT. This gives the protein CASSQVFRASGGADTQYF.

This clonotype was seen only a few times. This sequence joins TRBV4-3 and TRBJ2-1; 13 bases line up with TRBD2. Trimming took 0 bases from V and 7 from J; bases not matched to a gene: 6. The CDR3 covers 17 residues. CDR1 is LGHNA and CDR2 is YSLEER in the germline V gene. The CDR3, as DNA: TGCGCCAGCAGCCAAGAGGGACTAGCGGGGTTGGGGAATGAGCAGTTCTTC. It encodes CASSQEGLAGLGNEQFF.

By sample fraction, this clonotype is medium-sized. The chain joins TRBV20-1 to TRBJ1-1; D not resolved. Germline V CDR1 and CDR2: DFQATT, SNEGSKA (reference sequence). The V gene lost 7 bases and the J gene lost 0 bases, with 12 bases spanning the gap. CDR3 length: 13 residues. Here the CDR3 DNA reads TGCAGTGTAGTGGGCCCAATGAACACTGAAGCTTTCTTT. Translated, it gives CSVVGPMNTEAFF.

This clonotype counts as medium-sized. The gene calls are TRBV6-5 and TRBJ2-7, with 8 bases matching TRBD1. Per germline, CDR1 MNHEY and CDR2 SVGAGI. The length of the CDR3 is 16 residues. With V trimmed by 6 bases and J by 0 bases, 10 bases remained unmatched. The CDR3: CASSAESGTGSYEQYF. For the CDR3, the DNA is TGTGCCAGCAGCGCAGAATCCGGGACAGGCTCCTACGAGCAGTACTTC.

This clonotype is medium-sized (0.01 to 0.1%) within its sample. The rearrangement joins TRBV20-1 to TRBJ2-5; no clear D. Germline V gene lookup returns CDR1 DFQATT and CDR2 SNEGSKA (reference sequence). Trimming cost V 0 bases and J 2 bases, with 10 bases left between them. CDR3 size: 14 residues. The CDR3 loop reads CSARDRAVQETQYF. CDR3 nucleotides: TGCAGTGCTAGAGATAGGGCAGTGCAAGAGACCCAGTACTTC.

This clonotype ranks as medium-sized (0.01 to 0.1%). The chain couples TRBV7-8 to TRBJ1-5; D might be TRBD1 (5 bases). Germline V gene sequence: CDR1 SGHVS, CDR2 FQNEAQ. V lost 4 bases to trimming and J lost 0 bases, with 10 bases between them. The CDR3 is 15 residues long. This CDR3 is CASSSQAHSNQPQHF. DNA for the CDR3: TGTGCCAGCAGCTCACAGGCCCATAGCAATCAGCCCCAGCATTTT.

The chain combines TRBV6-6 with TRBJ1-5; D unresolved. CDR1 and CDR2 (germline): MNHNY, SVGAGI (reference sequence). The CDR3 extends over 12 amino acids. Trimming removed 5 bases at V and 4 bases at J, with 6 bases between. The CDR3, as DNA: TGTGCCAGCAGTCTTGATAATCAGCCCCAGCATTTT. This codes for CASSLDNQPQHF.

By share, this clonotype ranks as medium-sized. V and J are TRBV28 and TRBJ2-3, with TRBD2 matching 10 bases. Germline trimming cut 7 bases from V and 1 base from J; bases unmatched to any gene: 5. Germline V gene lookup returns CDR1 MDHEN and CDR2 SYDVKM. The CDR3 length is 15 residues. The CDR3 DNA is TGTGCCAGCACGAGCGGGGGGGCCGGCACAGATACGCAGTATTTT. Amino acid sequence: CASTSGGAGTDTQYF. Complete variable domain (other parts from reference TRBV28 and TRBJ2-3): DVKVTQSSRYLVKRTGEKVFLECVQDMDHENMFWYRQDPGLGLRLIYFSYDVKMKEKGDIPEGYSVSREKKERFSLILESASTNQTSMYLCASTSGGAGTDTQYFGPGTRLTVL.

By frequency in the sample, this clonotype is medium-sized. The rearrangement links TRBV12-3 or TRBV12-4 to TRBJ1-5, with 8 bases that match TRBD1. J gave up 5 bases and V 5 bases, and 5 bases lay outside the gene matches. This CDR3 has 14 residues. The CDR3 reads CASSRTGSDQPQHF. CDR3 in DNA: TGTGCCAGCAGTCGGACAGGGTCTGATCAGCCCCAGCATTTT.

In its sample, this clonotype ranks as medium-sized (0.01 to 0.1%). The chain carries TRBV7-6 and TRBJ1-1; D is possibly TRBD1 (6 bases). Germline CDR1 and CDR2: SGHVS and FNYEAQ. V lost 5 bases and J 3 bases, leaving 19 bases between the germline ends. CDR3 size: 16 residues. CDR3 in amino acids: CASSTSDRMGDTEAFF. CDR3 in DNA: TGTGCCAGCAGCACGTCCGACAGGATGGGGGACACTGAAGCTTTCTTT.

This clonotype is labeled medium-sized. The chain joins TRBV7-2 to TRBJ1-2, with 11 bases matching TRBD1. Germline V lookup: CDR1 SGHTA, CDR2 FQGNSA. V dropped 0 bases and J dropped 8; count of bases not matched to a gene: 5. The CDR3 is 15 amino acids. The CDR3 spells CASSLAPDRGLGYTF. The CDR3 DNA reads as TGTGCCAGCAGCTTAGCGCCGGACAGGGGGCTAGGCTACACCTTC.

By frequency in the sample, this clonotype is medium-sized. The chain recombines TRBV20-1 with TRBJ2-3, with 7 nucleotides matching TRBD2. This CDR3 region has 16 residues. V was clipped by 2 bases and J by 0 bases; unmatched bases: 8. The germline V gene has CDR1 DFQATT and CDR2 SNEGSKA (reference sequence). CDR3 sequence reads: CSARRPSSGSTDTQYF. For the CDR3, the DNA is TGCAGTGCTAGAAGGCCGTCTAGCGGCAGCACAGATACGCAGTATTTT.

Relative to its sample, this clonotype is medium-sized. The rearrangement joins TRBV2 to TRBJ1-5, with 7 bases fitting TRBD1. Germline V gives CDR1 SNHLY, CDR2 FYNNEI. Losses at the gene ends were 6 bases for V and 6 bases for J; bases not matched to a gene: 8. The CDR3 is 14 amino acids. The CDR3 nucleotides read TGTGCCAGCAGCCACGACAGGGAAGGTCAGCCCCAGCATTTT. Protein sequence: CASSHDREGQPQHF.

This clonotype appeared many times. V and J are TRBV3-1 and TRBJ1-1; D remains ambiguous. CDR1 is LGHDT, CDR2 YNNKEL, per germline (reference sequence). CDR3 length: 15 amino acids. V was pared by 3 bases and J by 12 bases, with 23 bases between. For the CDR3, the DNA is TGTGCCAGCAGCCAGAATAAGGAGCTGACAAAAGGGTCTTTCTTT. Translating gives CASSQNKELTKGSFF.

By frequency in the sample, this clonotype is medium-sized. The chain couples TRBV27 to TRBJ1-6; D ambiguous. The CDR3 contains 15 residues. Trimming took 9 bases from V and 9 from J, leaving 21 bases between them. The germline CDR1 and CDR2 sequences are MNHEY and SMNVEV (reference sequence). In DNA form, the CDR3 reads TGTGCCAGTAGGAGTACACTTGATGGGAGTTCACCCCTCCACTTT. Translating gives CASRSTLDGSSPLHF.

Within the sample, this clonotype is medium-sized. The chain uses TRBV12-3 or TRBV12-4 and TRBJ1-5; no definite D call. Between the trimmed V and J ends, which lost 2 bases and 3 bases, there was a span of 14 bases. The CDR3 has 16 amino acids. The CDR3 nucleotides read TGTGCCAGCAGTTTATGGGCAGGCGCTCTCAATCAGCCCCAGCATTTT. Its translation: CASSLWAGALNQPQHF.

This clonotype rates as medium-sized. The genes are TRBV5-5 and TRBJ2-7; D ambiguous. This CDR3 contains 11 residues. The germline gives CDR1 SGHKS, CDR2 YYEKEE (reference sequence). Trimming shortened V by 3 bases and J by 3 bases, and 4 bases separated the two germline ends. CDR3 bases: TGTGCCAGCAGCTCCGACTACGAGCAGTACTTC. Translation gives CASSSDYEQYF.

This clonotype is medium-sized by share. The rearrangement links TRBV3-1 to TRBJ1-2; tentatively, D is TRBD1 (5 bases). Germline V gene lookup returns CDR1 LGHDT and CDR2 YNNKEL (reference sequence). This CDR3 comprises 13 residues. V dropped 1 base and J dropped 7 bases, with 10 bases sitting between them. For the CDR3, the DNA is TGTGCCAGCAGCCAAGCCGGGGACGCTGGCTACACCTTC. Translation: CASSQAGDAGYTF. Using reference TRBV3-1 and TRBJ1-2 for the parts outside the CDR3, the full variable domain is DTAVSQTPKYLVTQMGNDKSIKCEQNLGHDTMYWYKQDSKKFLKIMFSYNNKELIINETVPNRFSPKSPDKAHLNLHINSLELGDSAVYFCASSQAGDAGYTFGSGTRLTVV.

By share, this clonotype counts as large. This chain links TRBV7-2 with TRBJ2-3; 11 positions agree with TRBD2. This CDR3 comprises 15 residues. Trimming removed 3 bases from V and 4 bases from J; junction bases left unmatched: 3. Germline V gene sequence: CDR1 SGHTA, CDR2 FQGNSA. CDR3: CASSFSGGVADTQYF. DNA of the CDR3: TGTGCCAGCAGCTTTAGCGGGGGGGTAGCAGATACGCAGTATTTT.

This clonotype is judged medium-sized. This sequence joins TRBV27 and TRBJ1-1; no clear D. This CDR3 is built from 14 residues. Germline loops: CDR1 MNHEY, CDR2 SMNVEV (reference sequence). Trimming removed 7 bases at V and 1 base at J, with 13 bases between. CDR3 region: CASKDVSRNTEAFF. The DNA for the CDR3 is TGTGCCAGCAAGGACGTTAGTAGGAACACTGAAGCTTTCTTT.

At least ten counts were recorded for this clonotype. The chain uses TRBV27 and TRBJ2-2; D is possibly TRBD1 or TRBD2 (5 bases each). Germline V gene lookup returns CDR1 MNHEY and CDR2 SMNVEV (reference sequence). The CDR3 length is 16 residues. The ends were cut back, 5 bases at V and 1 base at J, with 14 bases in the middle. Here the CDR3 reads CASSNSGRLNTGELFF. The CDR3 coding sequence is TGTGCCAGCAGTAACTCGGGACGCCTGAACACCGGGGAGCTGTTTTTT.